A single sample is the source of the 2 T cell receptor beta chains below, sequenced in a study of T-cell reconstitution after alpha-beta-depleted transplantation in children. For TCRbeta, the library was prepared with unique molecular identifiers. In TCRdb, the PCR reads were re-called with MiXCR into one record per CDR3 protein. The table lists around 380,000 distinct CDR3 sequences, 11% of them singletons, with roughly 5% in the top ten. Sequencing used PBMCs from the stem cell graft donor, obtained from the stem cell graft. Receptors were obtained from a human donor who donated a stem cell graft to a child with acute myeloid leukemia.

V is TRBV20-1 and J is TRBJ2-7, with 7 bases aligning to TRBD2. This CDR3 contains 18 residues. Germline-derived CDR1 and CDR2 are DFQATT and SNEGSKA (reference sequence). Trimming removed 1 base from V and 5 bases from J; junction bases left unmatched: 20. CDR3 coding DNA: TGCAGTGCTAGAGGGCACTCTGCTAGCGGCGCCGGGTCCCACGAGCAGTACTTC. It specifies CSARGHSASGAGSHEQYF.

The chain recombines TRBV5-1 with TRBJ2-7; TRBD2 matches 12 bases. The germline V gene encodes CDR1 SGHRS and CDR2 YFSETQ. The length of the CDR3 is 14 residues. V gave up 7 bases and J gave up 3 bases; unmatched junction bases: 5. The CDR3 bases are TGCGCCAGCGGCGGGGGACTAGCGGGCTACGAGCAGTACTTC. Protein: CASGGGLAGYEQYF.